This T cell receptor (beta chain) was recorded in a study of CD8 T cells in Susac syndrome. The study's findings and limits: In its TCR sequencing and HLA analysis, the study acknowledged that the number of individuals was relatively small.

Germline values: CDR1 SGHTA, CDR2 FQGNSA. CDR3 length: 13 residues. After removal of 5 bases from V and 6 bases from J, the junction contained 4 bases not matched to a gene. RNA amounts of roughly 0.5 to 1 ug underwent reverse transcription with random hexamers. TCR beta CDR3 was amplified by immunoSEQ multiplex PCR. This amplification extended across 54 Vbeta and 13 Jbeta segments. One entry per CDR3 protein, called by TCRdb with MiXCR from the immunoSEQ multiplex PCR reads. Of 150,000 to 200,000 distinct CDR3 sequences listed, 93% are singletons. This clonotype was counted between two and nine times. Its antigen is unknown. TEMRA cells were FACS-enriched, and CD8+ and CD4+ T cells were isolated negatively.

Input material: CD4+ T cells from PBMCs. The TCR was taken from a human donor in good health. The rearrangement links TRBV7-2 to TRBJ1-2; TRBD1 matches at 9 bases. The CDR3 DNA reads TGTGCCAGCAGCCGGACAGGGGCGGATGGCTACACCTTC. It encodes CASSRTGADGYTF.